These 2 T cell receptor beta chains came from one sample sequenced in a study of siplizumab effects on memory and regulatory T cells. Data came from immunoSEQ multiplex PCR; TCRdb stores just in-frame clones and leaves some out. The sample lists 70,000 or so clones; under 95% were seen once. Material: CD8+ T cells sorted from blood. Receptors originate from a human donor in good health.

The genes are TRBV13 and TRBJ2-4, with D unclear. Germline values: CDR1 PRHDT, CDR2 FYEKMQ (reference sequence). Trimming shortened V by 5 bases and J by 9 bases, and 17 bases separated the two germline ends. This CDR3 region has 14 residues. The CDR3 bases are TGTGCCAGCAGCGATTACCTGGAAGTCGGCATTCAGTACTTC. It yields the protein CASSDYLEVGIQYF.

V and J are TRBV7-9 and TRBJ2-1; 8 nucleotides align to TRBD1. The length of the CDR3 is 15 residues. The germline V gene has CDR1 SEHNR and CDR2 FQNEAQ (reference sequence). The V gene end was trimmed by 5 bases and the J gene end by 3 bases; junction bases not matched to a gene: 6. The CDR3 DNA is TGTGCCAGCAGCGGAAACAGGGGGGACTACAATGAGCAGTTCTTC. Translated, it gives CASSGNRGDYNEQFF.